The T cell receptor (beta chain) under discussion was sequenced for a study of cytomegalovirus exposure and HLA in healthy donors. Use of 60 Vbeta and 13 Jbeta primers characterized the PCR. Profiling relied on immunoSEQ multiplex PCR, and the TCRdb table lists in-frame clones only, not all of them. The sample carries around 200,000 clones, 77% recorded once. Points from the study as a whole: As confirmed in vitro, a few CMV-associated chains were specific for CMV antigens.

The V gene's germline CDR1 is GTSNPN and CDR2 SVGIG (reference sequence). This CDR3 contains 13 residues. The V end was cut by 1 base, the J end by 0 bases, with 4 bases between. On this clone itself: Its antigen is currently unknown.

This chain links TRBV30 with TRBJ1-5; D unclear. The TCR sequence derives from a woman aged 55-75 years in good health and CMV-seropositive. Sample: PBMCs. The CDR3 sequence: CAWSDYSNQPQHF. In DNA, the CDR3 is TGTGCCTGGAGTGATTATAGCAATCAGCCCCAGCATTTT.